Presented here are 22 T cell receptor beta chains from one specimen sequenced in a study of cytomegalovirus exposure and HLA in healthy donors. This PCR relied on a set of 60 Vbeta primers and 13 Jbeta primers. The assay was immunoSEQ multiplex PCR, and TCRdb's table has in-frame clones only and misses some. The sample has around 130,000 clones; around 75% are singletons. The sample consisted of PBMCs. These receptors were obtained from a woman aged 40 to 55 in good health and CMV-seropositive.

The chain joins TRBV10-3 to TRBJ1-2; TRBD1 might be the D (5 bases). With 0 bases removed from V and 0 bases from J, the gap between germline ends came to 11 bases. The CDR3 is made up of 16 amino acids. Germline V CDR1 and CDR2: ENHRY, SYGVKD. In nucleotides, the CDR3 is TGTGCCATCAGTGAGTCTACAGGCGAAGCTAACTATGGCTACACCTTC. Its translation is CAISESTGEANYGYTF.

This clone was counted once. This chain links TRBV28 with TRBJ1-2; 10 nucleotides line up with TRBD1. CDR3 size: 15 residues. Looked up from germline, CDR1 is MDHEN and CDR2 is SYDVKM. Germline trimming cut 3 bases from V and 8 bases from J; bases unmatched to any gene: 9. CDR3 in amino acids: CASSFGQGDPEGYTF. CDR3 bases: TGTGCCAGCAGTTTCGGACAGGGGGACCCGGAAGGCTACACCTTC.

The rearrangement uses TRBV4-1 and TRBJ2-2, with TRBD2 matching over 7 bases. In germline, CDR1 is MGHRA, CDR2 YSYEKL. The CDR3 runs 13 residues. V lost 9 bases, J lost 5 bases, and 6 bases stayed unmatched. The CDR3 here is CASRGVRTGELFF. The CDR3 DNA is TGCGCCAGTCGGGGGGTGAGGACCGGGGAGCTGTTTTTT.

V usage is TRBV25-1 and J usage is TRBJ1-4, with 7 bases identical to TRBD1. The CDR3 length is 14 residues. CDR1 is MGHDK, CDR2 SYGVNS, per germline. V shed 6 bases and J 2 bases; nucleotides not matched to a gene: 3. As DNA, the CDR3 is TGTGCCAGCAGCATACAGGGGACTAATGAAAAACTGTTTTTT. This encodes CASSIQGTNEKLFF.

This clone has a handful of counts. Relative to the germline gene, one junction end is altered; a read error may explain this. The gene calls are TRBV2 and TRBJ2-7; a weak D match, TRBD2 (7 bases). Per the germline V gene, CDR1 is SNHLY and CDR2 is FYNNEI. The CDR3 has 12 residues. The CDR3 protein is CASSERAGATGF. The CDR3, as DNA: TGTGCCAGCAGTGAGCGGGCGGGGGCGACAGGCTTC.

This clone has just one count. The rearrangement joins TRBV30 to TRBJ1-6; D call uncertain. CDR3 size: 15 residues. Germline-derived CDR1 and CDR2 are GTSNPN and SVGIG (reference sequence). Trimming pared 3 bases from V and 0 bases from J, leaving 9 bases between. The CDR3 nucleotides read TGTGCCTGGAGACCAACAGCCTCCTATAATTCACCCCTCCACTTT. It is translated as CAWRPTASYNSPLHF.

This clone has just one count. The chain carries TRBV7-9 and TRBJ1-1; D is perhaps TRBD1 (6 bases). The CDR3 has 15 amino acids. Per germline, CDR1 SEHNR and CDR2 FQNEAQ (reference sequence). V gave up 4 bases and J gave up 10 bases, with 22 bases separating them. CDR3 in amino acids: CASSSNLDRNLGAFF. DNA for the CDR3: TGTGCCAGCAGCTCAAACCTCGACAGGAATTTAGGAGCTTTCTTT.

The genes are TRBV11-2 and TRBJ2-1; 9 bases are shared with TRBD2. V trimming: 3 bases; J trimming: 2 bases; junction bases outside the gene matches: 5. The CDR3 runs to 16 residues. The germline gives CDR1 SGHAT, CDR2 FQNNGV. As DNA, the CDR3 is TGTGCCAGCAGCTTCCTGACTAGCGGAGCCTACAATGAGCAGTTCTTC. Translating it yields CASSFLTSGAYNEQFF.

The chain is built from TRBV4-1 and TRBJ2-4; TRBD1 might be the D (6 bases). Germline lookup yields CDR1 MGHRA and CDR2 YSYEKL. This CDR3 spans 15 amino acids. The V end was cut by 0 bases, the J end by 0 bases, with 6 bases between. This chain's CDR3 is CASSQEGGAKNIQYF. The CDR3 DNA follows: TGCGCCAGCAGCCAAGAAGGGGGAGCCAAAAACATTCAGTACTTC.

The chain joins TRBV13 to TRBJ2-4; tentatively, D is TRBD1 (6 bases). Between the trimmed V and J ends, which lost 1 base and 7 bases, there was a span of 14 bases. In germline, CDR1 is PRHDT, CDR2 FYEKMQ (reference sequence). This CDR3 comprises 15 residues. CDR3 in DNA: TGTGCCAGCAGCTTAGATGCAGGGGACGTTAACATTCAGTACTTC. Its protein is CASSLDAGDVNIQYF.

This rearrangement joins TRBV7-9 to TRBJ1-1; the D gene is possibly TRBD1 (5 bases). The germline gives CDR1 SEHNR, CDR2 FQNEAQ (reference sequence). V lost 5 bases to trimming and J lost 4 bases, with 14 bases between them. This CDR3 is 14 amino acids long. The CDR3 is CASSPHGGVTEAFF. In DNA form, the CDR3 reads TGTGCCAGCAGCCCCCACGGGGGTGTCACTGAAGCTTTCTTT.

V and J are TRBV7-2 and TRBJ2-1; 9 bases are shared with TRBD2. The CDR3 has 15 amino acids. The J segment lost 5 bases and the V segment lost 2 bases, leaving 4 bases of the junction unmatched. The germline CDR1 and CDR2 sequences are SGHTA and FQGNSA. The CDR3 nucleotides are TGTGCCAGCAGCTTAAGCCTAGCGGGAAACAATGAGCAGTTCTTC. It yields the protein CASSLSLAGNNEQFF.

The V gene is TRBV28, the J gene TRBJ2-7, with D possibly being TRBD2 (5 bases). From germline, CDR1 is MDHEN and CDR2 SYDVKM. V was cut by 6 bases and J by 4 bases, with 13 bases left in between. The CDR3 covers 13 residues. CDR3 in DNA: TGTGCCAGCAGCCCTGGTGAGGGATACGAGCAGTACTTC. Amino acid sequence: CASSPGEGYEQYF.

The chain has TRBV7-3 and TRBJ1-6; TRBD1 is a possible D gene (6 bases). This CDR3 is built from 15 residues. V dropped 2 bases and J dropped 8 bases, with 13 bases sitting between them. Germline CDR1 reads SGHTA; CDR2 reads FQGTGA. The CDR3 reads CASSLATGSHSPLHF. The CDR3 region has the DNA TGTGCCAGCAGCTTAGCCACAGGGTCGCATTCACCCCTCCACTTT.

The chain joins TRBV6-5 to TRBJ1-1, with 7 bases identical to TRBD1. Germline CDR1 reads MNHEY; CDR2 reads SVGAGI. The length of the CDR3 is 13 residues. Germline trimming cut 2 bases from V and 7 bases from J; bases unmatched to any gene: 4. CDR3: CASSYGQGVEAFF. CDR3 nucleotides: TGTGCCAGCAGTTACGGGCAGGGGGTTGAAGCTTTCTTT.

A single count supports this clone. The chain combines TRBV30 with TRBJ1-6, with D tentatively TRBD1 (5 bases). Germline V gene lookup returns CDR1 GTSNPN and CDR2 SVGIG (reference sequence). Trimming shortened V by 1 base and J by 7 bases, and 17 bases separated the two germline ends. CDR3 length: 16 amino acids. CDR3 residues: CAWSDPRGRANSPLHF. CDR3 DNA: TGTGCCTGGAGTGACCCAAGAGGCAGGGCGAATTCACCCCTCCACTTT.

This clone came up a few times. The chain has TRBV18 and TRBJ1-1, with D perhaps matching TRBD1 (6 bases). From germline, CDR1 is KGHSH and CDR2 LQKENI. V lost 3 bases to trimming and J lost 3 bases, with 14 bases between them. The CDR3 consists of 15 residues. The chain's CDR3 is CASSPFGRGDTEAFF. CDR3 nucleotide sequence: TGTGCCAGCTCACCCTTCGGGAGGGGGGACACTGAAGCTTTCTTT.

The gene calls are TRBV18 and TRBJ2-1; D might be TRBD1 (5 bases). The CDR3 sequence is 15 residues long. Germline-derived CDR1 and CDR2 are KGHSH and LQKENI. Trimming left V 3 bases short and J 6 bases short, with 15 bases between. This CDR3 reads CASSPTGSGINEQFF. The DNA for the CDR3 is TGTGCCAGCTCACCGACCGGTTCAGGGATCAATGAGCAGTTCTTC. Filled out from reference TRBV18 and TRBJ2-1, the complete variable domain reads NAGVMQNPRHLVRRRGQEARLRCSPMKGHSHVYWYRQLPEEGLKFMVYLQKENIIDESGMPKERFSAEFPKEGPSILRIQQVVRGDSAAYFCASSPTGSGINEQFFGPGTRLTVL.

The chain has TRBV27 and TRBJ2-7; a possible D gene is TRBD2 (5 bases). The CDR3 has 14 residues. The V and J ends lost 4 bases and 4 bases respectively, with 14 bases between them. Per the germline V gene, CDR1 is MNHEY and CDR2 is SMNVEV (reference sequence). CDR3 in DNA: TGTGCCAGCAGTTCTTACCTCCGGGAATACGAGCAGTACTTC. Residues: CASSSYLREYEQYF.

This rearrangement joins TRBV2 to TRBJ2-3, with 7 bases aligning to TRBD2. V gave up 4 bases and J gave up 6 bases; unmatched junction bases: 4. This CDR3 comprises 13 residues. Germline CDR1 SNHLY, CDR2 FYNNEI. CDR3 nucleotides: TGTGCCAGCAGTGTGGGAGCGGGGGATACGCAGTATTTT. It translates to CASSVGAGDTQYF. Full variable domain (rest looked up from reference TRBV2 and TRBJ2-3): EPEVTQTPSHQVTQMGQEVILRCVPISNHLYFYWYRQILGQKVEFLVSFYNNEISEKSEIFDDQFSVERPDGSNFTLKIRSTKLEDSAMYFCASSVGAGDTQYFGPGTRLTVL.

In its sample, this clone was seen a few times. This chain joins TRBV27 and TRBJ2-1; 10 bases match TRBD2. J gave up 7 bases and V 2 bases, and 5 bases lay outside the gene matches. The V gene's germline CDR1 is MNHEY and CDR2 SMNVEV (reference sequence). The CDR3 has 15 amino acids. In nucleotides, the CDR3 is TGTGCCAGCAGTTTACTAGCGGGAGACGGGAATGAGCAGTTCTTC. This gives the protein CASSLLAGDGNEQFF.

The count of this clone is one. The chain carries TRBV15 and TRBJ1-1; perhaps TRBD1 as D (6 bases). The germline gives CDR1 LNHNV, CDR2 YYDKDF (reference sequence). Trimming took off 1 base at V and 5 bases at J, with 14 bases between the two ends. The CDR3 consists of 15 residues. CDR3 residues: CATSRGEGVGTEAFF. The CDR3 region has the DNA TGTGCCACCAGCAGAGGTGAGGGGGTGGGTACTGAAGCTTTCTTT.